This T cell receptor beta chain derives from a study of graft-versus-host responses after intestinal transplantation. Graft tissue processing released intraepithelial and lamina propria lymphocytes. Details on this clone: A read error may produce the germline difference seen at one junction end. Other DNA variants within this sample encode the same CDR3.

Clones were read by immunoSEQ multiplex PCR, and TCRdb kept only the in-frame ones, dropping some. Here the sample spans about 9,800 clones, 78% being singletons. The CDR3 consists of 16 residues. Per the germline V gene, CDR1 is MDHEN and CDR2 is SYDVKM. The chain uses TRBV28 and TRBJ2-6; 9 positions match TRBD1. Sequencing was performed on ileum tissue, taken around 500 days after intestinal transplant. This clonotype was obtained from a human patient who received an intestinal transplant, so some T cells may come from the graft donor. CDR3 loop: CASRLQGALGANVLTF. The CDR3 DNA reads TGTGCCAGCAGACTACAGGGGGCGCTTGGGGCCAACGTCCTGACCTTC.